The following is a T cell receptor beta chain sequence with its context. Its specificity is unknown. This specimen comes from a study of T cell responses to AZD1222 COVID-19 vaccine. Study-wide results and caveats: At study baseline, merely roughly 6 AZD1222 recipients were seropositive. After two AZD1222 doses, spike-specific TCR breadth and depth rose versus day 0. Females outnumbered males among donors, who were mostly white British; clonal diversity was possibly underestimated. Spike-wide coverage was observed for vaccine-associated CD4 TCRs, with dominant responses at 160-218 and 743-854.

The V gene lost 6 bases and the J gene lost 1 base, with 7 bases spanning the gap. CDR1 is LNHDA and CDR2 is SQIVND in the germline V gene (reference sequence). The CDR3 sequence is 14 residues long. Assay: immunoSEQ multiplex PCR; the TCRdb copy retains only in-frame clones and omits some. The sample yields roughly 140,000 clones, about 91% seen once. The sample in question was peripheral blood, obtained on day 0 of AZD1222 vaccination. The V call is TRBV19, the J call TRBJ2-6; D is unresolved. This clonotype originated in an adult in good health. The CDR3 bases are TGTGCCAGTAGGGTGGGGTCTGGGGCCAACGTCCTGACTTTC. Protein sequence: CASRVGSGANVLTF.